These T cell receptor beta chains were read from a single sample in a study of T cell repertoires in cytomegalovirus infection. No antigen has been assigned to these receptors. TCRdb re-called the reads with MiXCR, one entry per CDR3 protein. The table includes some 800,000 distinct CDR3 sequences, approximately 32% detected once. Sequencing was performed on cultured CD8+ T cells from PBMCs, taken from culture after CMV antigen stimulation. The receptors were gathered from a human donor in good health (CMV status not recorded). Some clones in this sample may be carry-over from other donors' samples. CDR3s include the opening cysteine and the closing phenylalanine or tryptophan. The D gene is left open where the match is weak. Size is stated for part of the rows, as once, few or many counts, or as a class when the clone is expanded.

clone size	V gene	J gene	D gene	CDR3 DNA	CDR3 protein
NA	TRBV14	TRBJ2-3	NA	TGTGCCAGCAGCCTAAGTGGGAGAGGACGTAATCTAGATACGCAGTATTTT	CASSLSGRGRNLDTQYF
NA	TRBV7-3	TRBJ2-2	TRBD2	TGTGCCAGCAGAGTTACTAGCGGGGGGAACACCGGGGAGCTGTTTTTT	CASRVTSGGNTGELFF
few	TRBV19	TRBJ1-4	TRBD1	TGTGCCAGTAGTAATCAATCCGGGACAGGAATCGAAAAACTGTTTTTT	CASSNQSGTGIEKLFF
few	TRBV5-1	TRBJ2-7	TRBD1	TGCGCCAGCAGCTTGACGGACAGGGGTTACGAGCAGTACTTC	CASSLTDRGYEQYF
few	TRBV6-5	TRBJ2-5	NA	TGTGCCAGCAGTTACTCGCCGATCCAAGAGACCCAGTACTTC	CASSYSPIQETQYF
many	TRBV7-2	TRBJ2-3	TRBD2	TGTGCCAGCAGCCCTTATAGTAGCCTAGCGGGGGCTCCACCAGATACGCAGTATTTT	CASSPYSSLAGAPPDTQYF
many	TRBV12-3/TRBV12-4	TRBJ1-2	NA	TGTGCCAGCAGTTTAGTGGGGGCGCAGACCTTC	CASSLVGAQTF
NA	TRBV19	TRBJ2-1	NA	TGTGCCAGTAGTATTTCCCGGGGGGCTGGCAATGAGCAGTTCTTC	CASSISRGAGNEQFF
NA	TRBV15	TRBJ2-1	NA	TGTGCCACCAGCAGAGATCGGAGAGGGATCTCCTACAATGAGCAGTTCTTC	CATSRDRRGISYNEQFF
once	TRBV27	TRBJ1-5	NA	TGTGCCAGCAGTTTCTTTGGGGAGACTCAGCCCCAGCATTTT	CASSFFGETQPQHF
many	TRBV6-2/TRBV6-3	TRBJ1-1	TRBD1	TGTGCCAGCAGTCCCCCCCCGGGACAGGGTGGAACGAACACTGAAGCTTTCTTT	CASSPPPGQGGTNTEAFF
NA	TRBV24-1	TRBJ2-1	NA	TGTGCCACCAGTGATAGGGAACTTCGGTTCTTC	CATSDRELRFF
NA	TRBV14	TRBJ2-1	TRBD2	TGTGCCAGCAGCCACCCGGGGCGGGGGGTTTACAATGAGCAGTTCTTC	CASSHPGRGVYNEQFF
many	TRBV19	TRBJ2-7	NA	TGTGCCAGTAGCCCGGACAACACCTACGAGCAGTACTTC	CASSPDNTYEQYF
many	TRBV7-6	TRBJ1-4	NA	TGTGCCAGCGGAGCGAGTGAAAAACTGTTTTTT	CASGASEKLFF
few	TRBV6-6	TRBJ2-1	TRBD2	TGTGCCAGCAGTTACCGCCATGAAGTAGCGGGGGAATATGAGCAGTTCTTC	CASSYRHEVAGEYEQFF
NA	TRBV13	TRBJ2-7	NA	TGTGCCAGCCCCTCCGCTGGCGAGCAGTACTTC	CASPSAGEQYF
NA	TRBV4-1	TRBJ2-1	TRBD2	TGCGCCAGCAGCGCCGGGGGGGTGAACAATGAGCAGTTCTTC	CASSAGGVNNEQFF
NA	TRBV6-1	TRBJ2-5	NA	TGTGCCAGCAGCCCCACCTCGGCACCCCAAGAGACCCAGTACTTC	CASSPTSAPQETQYF
NA	TRBV27	TRBJ1-4	NA	TGTGCCAGCAGTTCCTCCAGGGGTTTAAAATCCCATGAAAAACTGTTTTTT	CASSSSRGLKSHEKLFF
few	TRBV7-9	TRBJ2-6	TRBD2	TGTGCCAGCAGCTCCTCGACTAGCGGGGGAATCTCTGGGGCCAACGTCCTGACTTTC	CASSSSTSGGISGANVLTF
few	TRBV25-1	TRBJ2-1	NA	TGTGCCAGCAGTGAATATTTAAGGGAGGCCCAAAAGAGCTCCTACAATGAGCAGTTCTTC	CASSEYLREAQKSSYNEQFF
many	TRBV7-9	TRBJ1-1	NA	TGTGCCAGCAGCTTATTAAGGAGGCAAAACACTGAAGCTTTCTTT	CASSLLRRQNTEAFF
NA	TRBV20-1	TRBJ1-1	TRBD1	TGCAGTGCTAGTGACGGACAGGGGAACACTGAAGCTTTCTTT	CSASDGQGNTEAFF
NA	TRBV4-1	TRBJ1-2	NA	TGCGCCAGCAGCCAAGATGGGAGGGCCTGGGGCTATGGCTACACCTTC	CASSQDGRAWGYGYTF
NA	TRBV11-2	TRBJ2-1	TRBD2	TGTGCCAGCAGTGGACTAGCGGGGGCGAAAAATGAGCAGTTCTTC	CASSGLAGAKNEQFF
NA	TRBV11-3	TRBJ2-1	TRBD1	TGTGCCAGCAGCTCCACGGGACAGGGGCTATACAATGAGCAGTTCTTC	CASSSTGQGLYNEQFF
NA	TRBV27	TRBJ2-5	TRBD2	TGTGCCAGCAAAAGGGCGGGGGGTCCCCAAGAGACCCAGTACTTC	CASKRAGGPQETQYF
few	TRBV4-1	TRBJ2-1	NA	TGCGCCAGCAGCCAAGATGGAGGGTCCAATGAGCAGTTCTTC	CASSQDGGSNEQFF
few	TRBV4-1	TRBJ2-2	TRBD2	TGCGCCAGCAGGGGGTCTACGGGAGGGGGAACCGGGGAGCTGTTTTTT	CASRGSTGGGTGELFF
few	TRBV6-5	TRBJ1-1	NA	TGTGCCAGCAGTTTCTATACAGGGCGGCAAGCTTTCTTT	CASSFYTGRQAFF
few	TRBV11-2	TRBJ2-5	NA	TGTGCCAGCAGCTTACGGCACTTCGAAGAGACCCAGTACTTC	CASSLRHFEETQYF
few	TRBV12-3/TRBV12-4	TRBJ1-1	NA	TGTGCCAGCAGTTCAAGGCAAACGAACACTGAAGCTTTCTTT	CASSSRQTNTEAFF
NA	TRBV6-5	TRBJ2-1	TRBD1	TGTGCCAGCAGTTACTCGAGGACAGGGGAGCTCTACAATGAGCAGTTCTTC	CASSYSRTGELYNEQFF
NA	TRBV27	TRBJ2-1	TRBD2	TGTGCCAGCAGCCCTACTACTAGCGGGGGGGCGTATGAGCAGTTCTTC	CASSPTTSGGAYEQFF
many	TRBV7-7	TRBJ2-5	NA	TGTGCTAGCAGTTTAGCCCCTTTCGCACAAGAGACCCAGTACTTC	CASSLAPFAQETQYF
NA	TRBV20-1	TRBJ2-1	NA	TGCAGTGCTAGAGAGCGGGGTTACAATGAGCAGTTCTTC	CSARERGYNEQFF
many	TRBV7-6	TRBJ1-2	TRBD1	TGTGCCAGCAGCTTAGTACGCCCCGTCGACAGGGCCGCTAACTATGGCTACACCTTC	CASSLVRPVDRAANYGYTF
NA	TRBV19	TRBJ2-3	NA	TGTGCCAGTGGCCGGGGCCGCCTAGGCACAGATACGCAGTATTTT	CASGRGRLGTDTQYF
NA	TRBV19	TRBJ2-1	NA	TGTGCCAGTACCAGGGACGGCTACAATGAGCAGTTCTTC	CASTRDGYNEQFF
many	TRBV27	TRBJ2-4	TRBD1	TGTGCCAGCAGCAGACAGGGGACACTAGCCAAAAACATTCAGTACTTC	CASSRQGTLAKNIQYF
many	TRBV6-2/TRBV6-3	TRBJ1-5	NA	TGTGCCAGCAGTTACACAGGACCTTATAGCAATCAGCCCCAGCATTTT	CASSYTGPYSNQPQHF
few	TRBV7-2	TRBJ1-4	NA	TGTGCCAGCAGCTTAGTTTCAGTATCGGTTGAAAAACTGTTTTTT	CASSLVSVSVEKLFF
NA	TRBV4-2	TRBJ1-2	NA	TGTGCCAGCAGCCAAGACTGGCAGGTTGATGAAGTCTATGGCTACACCTTC	CASSQDWQVDEVYGYTF
NA	TRBV28	TRBJ1-4	NA	TGTGCCAGCAGTTTTGGGGGAAGGGGTGAAAAACTGTTTTTT	CASSFGGRGEKLFF
NA	TRBV6-1	TRBJ1-1	NA	TGTGCCAGCAGTGAGTTTCCCCCTTGGAACACTGAAGCTTTCTTT	CASSEFPPWNTEAFF
NA	TRBV7-6	TRBJ2-7	NA	TGTGCCAGCAGCTTCCAGGTCCACTACGAGCAGTACTTC	CASSFQVHYEQYF
NA	TRBV7-2	TRBJ2-7	NA	TGTGCCAGCAGCTTAGGCGACAGTTTTACCTACGAGCAGTACTTC	CASSLGDSFTYEQYF
NA	TRBV7-2	TRBJ2-3	TRBD2	TGTGACAGCAGCCCCATAGGTAGCGGGGGGGCCGATACGCAGTATTTT	CDSSPIGSGGADTQYF
NA	TRBV2	TRBJ1-5	NA	TGTGCCAGCAAAAAAGAAGGGGTCAATCAGCCCCAGCATTTT	CASKKEGVNQPQHF
few	TRBV4-3	TRBJ2-1	TRBD2	TGCGCCAGCAGCCAAGATATGAACCTTAGATGGGGGGGCAATGAGCAGTTCTTC	CASSQDMNLRWGGNEQFF
few	TRBV7-9	TRBJ1-1	NA	TGTGCCAGCAGCTACCGGACGGGGATGAACACTGAAGCTTTCTTT	CASSYRTGMNTEAFF
few	TRBV12-3/TRBV12-4	TRBJ2-5	TRBD2	TGTGCCAGCAGTTTAGACCCTTTGACTAGCGGGGGGGCAGAGACCCAGTACTTC	CASSLDPLTSGGAETQYF
few	TRBV12-3/TRBV12-4	TRBJ2-7	TRBD2	TGTGCCAGCAGTCTACCGGGACTAGCGTTCGAGCAGTACTTC	CASSLPGLAFEQYF
NA	TRBV6-1	TRBJ1-5	NA	TGTGCCAGCACCCCTGGGCCTGATAGCAATCAGCCCCAGCATTTT	CASTPGPDSNQPQHF
NA	TRBV12-3/TRBV12-4	TRBJ2-7	NA	TGTGCCAGCAGTTTTTCAAACGACCCCAACTACGAGCAGTACTTC	CASSFSNDPNYEQYF
NA	TRBV12-3/TRBV12-4	TRBJ2-3	NA	TGTGCCAGCAACTCCCCGGGAGCCCTTCCAGATACGCAGTATTTT	CASNSPGALPDTQYF
many	TRBV7-2	TRBJ2-1	NA	TGTGCCAGCAGCTTATCAGGGGCCCTCTACAATGAGCAGTTCTTC	CASSLSGALYNEQFF
few	TRBV4-2	TRBJ1-1	NA	TGTGCCAGCAGCCAAGATCTGTGGAACACTGAAGCTTTCTTT	CASSQDLWNTEAFF